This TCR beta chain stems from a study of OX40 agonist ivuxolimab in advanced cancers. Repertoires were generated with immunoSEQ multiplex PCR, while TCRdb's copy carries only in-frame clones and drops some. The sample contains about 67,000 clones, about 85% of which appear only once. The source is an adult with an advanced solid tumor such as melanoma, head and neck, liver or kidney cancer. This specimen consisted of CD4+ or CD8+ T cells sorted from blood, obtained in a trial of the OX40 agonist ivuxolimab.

CDR3 nucleotides: TGTGCCAGCAGTGAAAAACTCCCAAGCTCCTACGAGCAGTACTTC. Translation: CASSEKLPSSYEQYF. The chain joins TRBV2 to TRBJ2-7; D remains unclear. This CDR3 spans 15 amino acids. Looked up from germline, CDR1 is SNHLY and CDR2 is FYNNEI. Trimming shortened V by 2 bases and J by 0 bases, and 11 bases separated the two germline ends.